The 21 T cell receptor beta chains below all came from one sample that was sequenced in a study of cytomegalovirus exposure and HLA in healthy donors. The PCR contained 60 Vbeta and 13 Jbeta primers. Profiled with immunoSEQ multiplex PCR; TCRdb holds only in-frame clones, not every one. The sample has fewer than 200,000 clones, over 60% seen once. Specimen: PBMCs. All receptors derive from a girl aged 10-17 years in good health and CMV-seronegative.

This clone was counted only a few times. This sequence joins TRBV11-2 and TRBJ1-4; D ambiguous. There are 17 residues in the CDR3. The V gene's germline CDR1 is SGHAT and CDR2 FQNNGV. The ends were cut back, 5 bases at V and 8 bases at J, with 24 bases in the middle. The CDR3: CASSRHFPDLNKEKLFF. In DNA form, the CDR3 reads TGTGCCAGCAGCCGACACTTTCCGGACTTAAACAAGGAAAAACTGTTTTTT.

The V and J genes are TRBV5-4 and TRBJ1-6; possibly TRBD1 for D (6 bases). CDR3 length: 14 amino acids. Trimming took off 1 base at V and 7 bases at J, with 9 bases between the two ends. Germline values: CDR1 SGHNT, CDR2 YYREEE (reference sequence). In DNA form, the CDR3 reads TGTGCCAGCAGCTTGCGGCAGGGGAATTCACCCCTCCACTTT. This codes for CASSLRQGNSPLHF.

The CDR3 sequence is CASSLRGGNEQFF. CDR3 coding DNA: TGTGCCAGCAGCTTGAGGGGGGGCAATGAGCAGTTCTTC. V is TRBV5-4 and J is TRBJ2-1; perhaps TRBD2 as D (7 bases). The CDR3 length is 13 residues. CDR1 is SGHNT and CDR2 is YYREEE in the germline V gene (reference sequence). The V end lost 1 base, the J end lost 6 bases, and 8 bases lay between the germline ends.

This chain links TRBV2 with TRBJ2-7; a possible D gene is TRBD2 (6 bases). CDR1 and CDR2 from the germline V gene are SNHLY and FYNNEI. There are 14 residues in the CDR3. The V and J ends lost 6 bases and 3 bases respectively, with 15 bases between them. CDR3 nucleotide sequence: TGTGCCAGCAGCCAAGGAGGGCTATACTACGAGCAGTACTTC. The encoded protein is CASSQGGLYYEQYF.

The rearrangement uses TRBV6-5 and TRBJ1-4; D remains ambiguous. V was shortened by 4 bases and J by 2 bases, with 11 bases between the two germline ends. There are 15 residues in the CDR3. Germline CDR1 MNHEY, CDR2 SVGAGI. The CDR3 region has the DNA TGTGCCAGCAGTTTACTCCCGGTGACTAATGAAAAACTGTTTTTT. Encoded protein: CASSLLPVTNEKLFF.

The chain combines TRBV2 with TRBJ1-2; D remains unclear. There are 10 residues in the CDR3. Germline-derived CDR1 and CDR2 are SNHLY and FYNNEI. Trimming took off 3 bases at V and 6 bases at J, with 2 bases between the two ends. As DNA, the CDR3 is TGTGCCAGCAGTGATAATGGCTACACCTTC. The encoded protein is CASSDNGYTF.

The chain joins TRBV7-9 to TRBJ1-1; D is undetermined. CDR3 length: 13 residues. The germline gives CDR1 SEHNR, CDR2 FQNEAQ (reference sequence). V was trimmed by 5 bases and J by 5 bases, leaving 12 bases between them. CDR3 sequence (DNA): TGTGCCAGCAGCCAACAAGAAATAACTGAAGCTTTCTTT. Protein product: CASSQQEITEAFF.

The rearrangement uses TRBV4-1 and TRBJ1-1; 9 positions agree with TRBD1. The CDR3 has 14 amino acids. The V gene's germline CDR1 is MGHRA and CDR2 YSYEKL. The J segment lost 1 base and the V segment lost 8 bases, leaving 5 bases of the junction unmatched. CDR3 in DNA: TGCGCCAGCGGACCGGGACAGGGGAACACTGAAGCTTTCTTT. Amino acid sequence: CASGPGQGNTEAFF.

The chain links TRBV6-5 to TRBJ2-7; 9 nucleotides line up with TRBD1. After removal of 5 bases from V and 5 bases from J, the junction contained 7 bases not matched to a gene. The CDR3 is 14 residues long. Germline assignment: CDR1 MNHEY and CDR2 SVGAGI. CDR3 bases: TGTGCCAGCAGTACGAGGGACAGGGTGGACGAGCAGTACTTC. Protein sequence: CASSTRDRVDEQYF.

This clone was picked up one time. The chain carries TRBV4-2 and TRBJ1-2, with a weak D call TRBD1 (5 bases). V was shortened by 1 base and J by 8 bases, with 17 bases between the two germline ends. CDR3 length: 15 residues. Germline CDR1 LGHNA, CDR2 YNFKEQ. In DNA form, the CDR3 reads TGTGCCAGCAGCCAAGCAGGCCCCCAGCGGGGCGGCTACACCTTC. Amino acid sequence: CASSQAGPQRGGYTF.

This clone occurred a few times. CDR3 in amino acids: CATSREIPGEGEAFF. CDR3 nucleotides: TGTGCCACCAGCAGAGAGATACCGGGGGAGGGTGAAGCTTTCTTT. V is TRBV15 and J is TRBJ1-1; TRBD1 is a possible D gene (5 bases). Looked up from germline, CDR1 is LNHNV and CDR2 is YYDKDF (reference sequence). The CDR3 contains 15 residues. Trimming removed 0 bases from V and 7 bases from J, with 15 bases in between.

In this sample, this clone turned up a few times. This chain connects TRBV11-2 to TRBJ1-2, with D perhaps matching TRBD1 (5 bases). This CDR3 comprises 15 residues. V lost 1 base to trimming and J lost 8 bases, with 17 bases between them. Germline V gives CDR1 SGHAT, CDR2 FQNNGV. The CDR3 reads CASSLGTGPQGGYTF. The CDR3 nucleotides are TGTGCCAGCAGCTTAGGAACGGGCCCCCAGGGAGGCTACACCTTC.

V and J are TRBV5-1 and TRBJ1-1; D possibly corresponds to TRBD1 (5 bases). CDR3 length: 16 amino acids. The V end lost 0 bases, the J end lost 0 bases, and 12 bases lay between the germline ends. From germline, CDR1 is SGHRS and CDR2 YFSETQ. CDR3 loop: CASSLDLGHMNTEAFF. The CDR3 DNA follows: TGCGCCAGCAGCTTGGATCTCGGACACATGAACACTGAAGCTTTCTTT.

This clone was seen just once. J is TRBJ1-2 and V is TRBV6-5, with D hard to call. V shed 5 bases and J shed 1 base, with 8 bases lying between them. CDR3 size: 13 residues. Germline-derived CDR1 and CDR2 are MNHEY and SVGAGI. CDR3 sequence (DNA): TGTGCCAGCAGTCCCCAGAATAACTATGGCTACACCTTC. It encodes CASSPQNNYGYTF.

This chain joins TRBV5-1 and TRBJ1-4; D call uncertain. This CDR3 comprises 13 residues. Trimming removed 5 bases at V and 8 bases at J, with 13 bases between. Per the germline V gene, CDR1 is SGHRS and CDR2 is YFSETQ. The DNA of the CDR3 is TGCGCCAGCAGTCGGTTGGGCGGGGAAAAACTGTTTTTT. Its translation is CASSRLGGEKLFF.

The chain recombines TRBV6-5 with TRBJ2-3, with 9 bases identical to TRBD2. The V gene end was trimmed by 2 bases and the J gene end by 10 bases; junction bases not matched to a gene: 13. This CDR3 contains 16 residues. Germline CDR1 is MNHEY and CDR2 is SVGAGI. Here the CDR3 reads CASSYGIGTSRVSQYF. CDR3 nucleotides: TGTGCCAGCAGTTACGGTATCGGGACTAGCAGAGTATCGCAGTATTTT.

The V and J genes are TRBV5-1 and TRBJ2-6, with D possibly being TRBD1 (5 bases). Trimming stripped 5 bases from V and 0 bases from J, with 18 bases between. CDR1 and CDR2 from the germline V gene are SGHRS and YFSETQ. CDR3 length: 18 residues. CDR3 sequence: CASSAPDSFNSGANVLTF. The CDR3 nucleotides read TGCGCCAGCAGTGCACCCGACAGCTTTAACTCTGGGGCCAACGTCCTGACTTTC.

The chain couples TRBV2 to TRBJ1-5; D call uncertain. The CDR3 is made up of 17 amino acids. The V end lost 5 bases, the J end lost 4 bases, and 21 bases lay between the germline ends. Germline lookup yields CDR1 SNHLY and CDR2 FYNNEI. CDR3 bases: TGTGCCAGCAGTCATGAGCCCCCAGGCGCTGATAATCAGCCCCAGCATTTT. Translated: CASSHEPPGADNQPQHF.

The chain uses TRBV19 and TRBJ1-5; 7 bases are shared with TRBD1. The V gene's germline CDR1 is LNHDA and CDR2 SQIVND (reference sequence). Trimming cost V 3 bases and J 7 bases; bases outside gene matches: 6. CDR3 length: 14 amino acids. CDR3 protein: CASSMGAGGQPQHF. The CDR3, as DNA: TGTGCCAGTAGTATGGGGGCAGGGGGACAGCCCCAGCATTTT.

The chain combines TRBV7-6 with TRBJ2-5; 11 bases are a match to TRBD2. This CDR3 is built from 15 residues. Germline-derived CDR1 and CDR2 are SGHVS and FNYEAQ. V dropped 4 bases and J dropped 4; count of bases not matched to a gene: 5. CDR3 bases: TGTGCCAGCAGCTCTAGCGGGGGGTACCCAGAGACCCAGTACTTC. Amino acids: CASSSSGGYPETQYF.

This chain connects TRBV9 to TRBJ2-7, with D maybe TRBD2 (5 bases). Trimming shortened V by 0 bases and J by 2 bases, and 18 bases separated the two germline ends. CDR3 length: 17 residues. The V gene's germline CDR1 is SGDLS and CDR2 YYNGEE. The CDR3 region has the DNA TGTGCCAGCAGCGTAGAAGTATCCGATTTCGGGACCTACGAGCAGTACTTC. Amino acid sequence: CASSVEVSDFGTYEQYF.